This record looks at one T cell receptor (beta chain) sequence and its context. The data stem from a study of technical replicates of blood from a handful of donors. Trimming took 0 bases from V and 8 from J; bases not matched to a gene: 10. In germline, CDR1 is SGHNT, CDR2 YYREEE (reference sequence). CDR3 length equals 15 residues. Produced via immunoSEQ multiplex PCR; TCRdb's table is partial and in-frame only. The sample has 84,000 or so clones; about 94% are singletons. The chain recombines TRBV5-4 with TRBJ1-2, with 7 bases that match TRBD1. The sample taken for sequencing was T cells isolated from PBMCs. This sequence was found in a human donor in good health. CDR3 in DNA: TGTGCCAGCAGCTTGGACGAGGGGGCGAGGAAGGGCTACACCTTC. Translating it yields CASSLDEGARKGYTF.